A selection of T cell receptor beta chains follows, all from one sample in a study of T cell responses to AZD1222 COVID-19 vaccine. Method: immunoSEQ multiplex PCR; TCRdb's copy keeps in-frame clones and lacks some. The repertoire consists of some 150,000 clones, with 80% to 95% occurring once and the leading ten covering about 3.7%. The sequencing here drew on peripheral blood, taken on day 0 of AZD1222 vaccination. The receptor set was obtained from an adult in good health. The CDR3 runs from the conserved cysteine through the conserved F or W. Each record gives: D gene, clone size, V gene, J gene, CDR3 DNA, CDR3 protein. A D gene is named only where the DNA matches it firmly. Size values are once, few and many counts, or a class for expanded clones, and some rows have none.

D: .; size: .; V: TRBV7-8; J: TRBJ1-1; DNA: TGTGCCAGCAGCCCTCCAGGGCCCCTTTTT; CDR3: CASSPPGPLF
D: .; size: .; V: TRBV5-4; J: TRBJ2-7; DNA: TGTGCCAGCAGCTTCGGGTCCCGAGCCTACGAGCAGTACTTC; CDR3: CASSFGSRAYEQYF
D: .; size: .; V: TRBV9; J: TRBJ2-3; DNA: TGTGCCAGCAGCGTAGGTGGCTTCACAGATACGCAGTATTTT; CDR3: CASSVGGFTDTQYF
D: TRBD1; size: .; V: TRBV5-4; J: TRBJ1-1; DNA: TGTGCCAGCAGCGGTAGACAGGGGAACACTGAAGCTTTCTTT; CDR3: CASSGRQGNTEAFF
D: TRBD1; size: .; V: TRBV9; J: TRBJ1-1; DNA: TGTGCCAGCAGCGTAGCTCTCGGGACAGGGGCTGAAGCTTTCTTT; CDR3: CASSVALGTGAEAFF
D: .; size: .; V: TRBV7-9; J: TRBJ1-1; DNA: TGTGCCAGCAGCTTAAGTCGTGCGGGGAACACTGAAGCTTTCTTT; CDR3: CASSLSRAGNTEAFF
D: .; size: .; V: TRBV11-2; J: TRBJ1-1; DNA: TGTGCCAGCAATTCGGGGCACATGAACACTGAAGCTTTCTTT; CDR3: CASNSGHMNTEAFF
D: TRBD1; size: .; V: TRBV29-1; J: TRBJ2-2; DNA: TGCAGCGTTGACCGGACAGGGGTCGCCGGGGAGCTGTTTTTT; CDR3: CSVDRTGVAGELFF
D: .; size: .; V: TRBV5-1; J: TRBJ1-2; DNA: TGCGCCAGCAGCTTGGCCGGGGCCCAAGGGTATGGCTACACCTTC; CDR3: CASSLAGAQGYGYTF
D: .; size: few; V: TRBV18; J: TRBJ1-2; DNA: TGTGCCAGCTCACCATCCCAGCTATCTAACTATGGCTACACCTTC; CDR3: CASSPSQLSNYGYTF
D: .; size: .; V: TRBV5-8; J: TRBJ2-7; DNA: TGTGCCAGCAGCCCTTCCGTTAGCACAGGGCGCTACGAGCAGTACTTC; CDR3: CASSPSVSTGRYEQYF
D: TRBD2; size: .; V: TRBV20-1; J: TRBJ2-7; DNA: TGCAGTGCTAGTGGGAGCGGGAGGAACTACGAGCAGTACTTC; CDR3: CSASGSGRNYEQYF
D: TRBD1; size: .; V: TRBV12-5; J: TRBJ2-2; DNA: TGTGCTAGTGCCGTGACAGGGCTGTCCGGGGAGCTGTTTTTT; CDR3: CASAVTGLSGELFF
D: .; size: .; V: TRBV14; J: TRBJ1-2; DNA: TGTGCCAGCAGCCAAGGGTCCAGGGATGACTATGGCTACACCTTC; CDR3: CASSQGSRDDYGYTF
D: TRBD1; size: .; V: TRBV18; J: TRBJ2-2; DNA: TGTGCCAGCTCTTTTCTATCTGGGACAGGCACCTTCGGAGGTGCCGGGGAGCTGTTTTTT; CDR3: CASSFLSGTGTFGGAGELFF
D: .; size: .; V: TRBV28; J: TRBJ1-5; DNA: TGTGCCAGCAGTTTGGGCCGTAATCAGCCCCAGCATTTT; CDR3: CASSLGRNQPQHF
D: TRBD1; size: .; V: TRBV6-5; J: TRBJ1-2; DNA: TGTGCCAGCAGTCCCCCTCAGGGGGGGAGGACTGGCTACACCTTC; CDR3: CASSPPQGGRTGYTF
D: .; size: few; V: TRBV5-4; J: TRBJ2-3; DNA: TGTGCCAGCAGCTTGTGGGGCACAGATACGCAGTATTTT; CDR3: CASSLWGTDTQYF
D: .; size: .; V: TRBV6-4; J: TRBJ1-2; DNA: TGTGCCAGCAGTGAACACAGCCTAATGGGGGGCTACACCTTC; CDR3: CASSEHSLMGGYTF
D: TRBD1; size: .; V: TRBV3-1/TRBV3-2; J: TRBJ1-5; DNA: TGTGCCAGCAGCCCAGATACAGGGGGGAATCAGCCCCAGCATTTT; CDR3: CASSPDTGGNQPQHF
D: .; size: .; V: TRBV29-1; J: TRBJ1-2; DNA: TGCAGCGTTGGACAGTTAGCTAACTATGGCTACACCTTC; CDR3: CSVGQLANYGYTF
D: .; size: .; V: TRBV28; J: TRBJ2-5; DNA: TGTGCCAGCAGCTCCGAGCGAGAGACCCAGTACTTC; CDR3: CASSSERETQYF
D: TRBD1; size: .; V: TRBV20-1; J: TRBJ1-1; DNA: TGCAGTGCTAGTGGACAGGGCTTCCGAGCTTTCTTT; CDR3: CSASGQGFRAFF
D: .; size: .; V: TRBV10-1; J: TRBJ2-3; DNA: TGCGCCAGCAGCCTAGGAACGGATACGCAGTATTTT; CDR3: CASSLGTDTQYF
D: TRBD1; size: .; V: TRBV5-1; J: TRBJ2-3; DNA: TGCGCCAGCAGCCCTGACAGGGCGGATACGCAGTATTTT; CDR3: CASSPDRADTQYF
D: TRBD1; size: once; V: TRBV9; J: TRBJ2-2; DNA: TGTGCCAGCAGCGTAGGACAGGGCACCGGGGAGCTGTTTTTT; CDR3: CASSVGQGTGELFF
D: .; size: .; V: TRBV7-2; J: TRBJ2-7; DNA: TGTGCCAGCAGCCTCGAAGTATACGAGCAGTACTTC; CDR3: CASSLEVYEQYF
D: .; size: .; V: TRBV11-2; J: TRBJ2-3; DNA: TGTGCCAGCAGCTTAGTACAGGGTAGGGGCACAGATACGCAGTATTTT; CDR3: CASSLVQGRGTDTQYF
D: .; size: once; V: TRBV2; J: TRBJ1-4; DNA: TGTGCCAGCAGTGAACGGGTTACTAATGAAAAACTGTTTTTT; CDR3: CASSERVTNEKLFF
D: .; size: once; V: TRBV6-6; J: TRBJ2-6; DNA: TGTGCCAGCAGTCCCCCCCCGGGACTTCGGAGCTCTGGGGCCAACGTCCTGACTTTC; CDR3: CASSPPPGLRSSGANVLTF
D: .; size: .; V: TRBV6-6; J: TRBJ1-2; DNA: TGTGCCAGCAGGTTACTGACTGAGGCGGCCTATGGCTACACCTTC; CDR3: CASRLLTEAAYGYTF
D: TRBD2; size: .; V: TRBV3-1/TRBV3-2; J: TRBJ2-1; DNA: TGTGCCAGCAGCCAAATAGGGCTAGCGGGAAACAATGAGCAGTTCTTC; CDR3: CASSQIGLAGNNEQFF
D: .; size: once; V: TRBV12-3/TRBV12-4; J: TRBJ2-3; DNA: TGTGCCAGCAGACCGGACAGCACAGATACGCAGTATTTT; CDR3: CASRPDSTDTQYF
D: .; size: .; V: TRBV6-5; J: TRBJ1-4; DNA: TGTGCCAGCAGTTCCCAGGGGCTAGGTAATGAAAAACTGTTTTTT; CDR3: CASSSQGLGNEKLFF
D: .; size: .; V: TRBV5-1; J: TRBJ2-7; DNA: TGCGCCAGCAGCTTGGGTCTGCGTACCTACGAGCAGTACTTC; CDR3: CASSLGLRTYEQYF
D: .; size: .; V: TRBV19; J: TRBJ2-1; DNA: TGTGCCAGTACCATGTCCCAATTAAGGGGCGGTGAGCAGTTCTTC; CDR3: CASTMSQLRGGEQFF
D: TRBD2; size: .; V: TRBV5-4; J: TRBJ2-5; DNA: TGTGCCAGCAGCTTGAAGACTAGCGGGAGGGGGGAGACCCAGTACTTC; CDR3: CASSLKTSGRGETQYF
D: .; size: .; V: TRBV6-5; J: TRBJ1-2; DNA: TGTGCCAGCAACTTGGCGCGGGGTACTAGAAATGGCTACACCTTC; CDR3: CASNLARGTRNGYTF
D: TRBD2; size: .; V: TRBV5-1; J: TRBJ2-2; DNA: TGCGCCAGCAGCTCCGTGACTAGCGGTACCGGGGAGCTGTTTTTT; CDR3: CASSSVTSGTGELFF
D: .; size: .; V: TRBV28; J: TRBJ1-6; DNA: TGTGCCAGCAGTTTATCGTGGAGGCATTCACCCCTCCACTTT; CDR3: CASSLSWRHSPLHF
D: TRBD1; size: .; V: TRBV7-2; J: TRBJ1-2; DNA: TGTGCCAGCAGCACCACAGGGGCCGGTGGCTACACCTTC; CDR3: CASSTTGAGGYTF
D: TRBD2; size: .; V: TRBV5-1; J: TRBJ2-1; DNA: TGCGCCAGCAGCTTGGGAGCGGGAGAGAGTTGGGATGAGCAGTTCTTC; CDR3: CASSLGAGESWDEQFF
D: TRBD2; size: once; V: TRBV5-1; J: TRBJ2-1; DNA: TGCGCCAGCAGCTCGGGACTAGGGGGACGGGATGAGCAGTTCTTC; CDR3: CASSSGLGGRDEQFF
D: TRBD2; size: once; V: TRBV19; J: TRBJ2-1; DNA: TGTGCCAGTAGTATAGGACTAGCGGCTTACAATGAGCAGTTCTTC; CDR3: CASSIGLAAYNEQFF
D: TRBD2; size: .; V: TRBV3-1/TRBV3-2; J: TRBJ2-7; DNA: TGTGCCAGCCGGTCGAGCGGGAGTCGGTACGAGCAGTACTTC; CDR3: CASRSSGSRYEQYF
D: .; size: .; V: TRBV7-9; J: TRBJ1-5; DNA: TGTGCCAGCAGCCCAGGGGTGGGTGGCAATCAGCCCCAGCATTTT; CDR3: CASSPGVGGNQPQHF